This is a list of T cell receptor beta chains from one sample in a study of blood T cell repertoires in COVID-19. The method was immunoSEQ multiplex PCR; TCRdb's version includes in-frame clones alone and lacks a portion of them. The data show some 300,000 clones, over 75% seen once. Sequenced sample: PBMCs or T cells enriched from blood (not recorded which). The receptors originated from a woman in her twenties or thirties who had recovered from COVID-19. CDR3s include the opening cysteine and the closing phenylalanine or tryptophan. Each record gives: clone size, V gene, D gene, J gene, CDR3 protein, CDR3 DNA. A D gene is named only where the DNA matches it firmly. Some rows have no size entry. The others give once, few or many, or a class for an expanded clone.

>few|TRBV7-2|TRBD1|TRBJ1-4
CASTLDRANEKLFF
TGTGCCAGCACTCTAGACAGGGCTAATGAAAAACTGTTTTTT
>once|TRBV7-9|NA|TRBJ1-1
CASRQAYTEAFF
TGTGCCAGCCGCCAGGCCTACACTGAAGCTTTCTTT
>NA|TRBV10-2|NA|TRBJ1-2
CASRQDRTANYGYTF
TGCGCCAGCAGGCAAGACAGGACGGCGAACTATGGCTACACCTTC
>NA|TRBV11-3|TRBD2|TRBJ2-2
CASSLPIGAGTYTGELFF
TGTGCCAGCAGCTTACCCATAGGAGCGGGGACTTACACCGGGGAGCTGTTTTTT
>NA|TRBV28|TRBD1|TRBJ2-7
CASSENAGTGPYEQYF
TGTGCCAGCAGCGAAAACGCCGGGACAGGACCTTACGAGCAGTACTTC
>NA|TRBV28|NA|TRBJ1-6
CASREGVKVSPLHF
TGTGCCAGCAGGGAAGGGGTAAAGGTTTCACCCCTCCACTTT
>NA|TRBV7-9|NA|TRBJ2-7
CASSKRQTSYEQYF
TGTGCCAGCAGTAAAAGACAGACCTCCTACGAGCAGTACTTC
>NA|TRBV27|NA|TRBJ1-5
CASSLSIRGTANQPQHF
TGTGCCAGCAGTTTATCAATCCGGGGAACAGCCAATCAGCCCCAGCATTTT
>NA|TRBV5-6|TRBD1|TRBJ2-3
CASSWLTRDSRTDTQYF
TGTGCCAGCAGCTGGCTAACCCGGGACAGTCGCACAGATACGCAGTATTTT
>NA|TRBV7-6|TRBD1|TRBJ1-3
CASSLEAGGGNTIYF
TGTGCCAGCAGCTTAGAAGCAGGGGGTGGAAACACCATATATTTT
>NA|TRBV30|NA|TRBJ1-3
CAWSVQAPTGLNTIYF
TGTGCCTGGAGTGTTCAAGCCCCGACAGGTCTAAACACCATATATTTT
>NA|TRBV5-1|TRBD1|TRBJ1-4
CASRPGTAGGEKLFF
TGCGCCAGCAGACCGGGGACAGCCGGCGGGGAAAAACTGTTTTTT
>NA|TRBV9|TRBD1|TRBJ1-4
CASSVGDRDNEKLFF
TGTGCCAGCAGCGTAGGTGACAGGGATAATGAAAAACTGTTTTTT
>once|TRBV5-1|TRBD1|TRBJ2-5
CASTSRDRALETQYF
TGCGCCAGCACCAGCCGGGACAGGGCCCTAGAGACCCAGTACTTC
>few|TRBV28|TRBD1|TRBJ1-2
CASSFPRDRGPGYTF
TGTGCCAGCAGCTTCCCCCGGGACAGGGGGCCTGGCTACACCTTC
>NA|TRBV5-4|TRBD1|TRBJ1-1
CASSFGTGLRENTEAFF
TGTGCCAGCAGCTTTGGGACAGGGCTTCGAGAGAACACTGAAGCTTTCTTT
>NA|TRBV7-2|TRBD2|TRBJ2-7
CASSSYGGRLAGKEQYF
TGTGCCAGCAGCTCCTACGGGGGGCGGCTAGCGGGGAAGGAGCAGTACTTC
>NA|TRBV2|NA|TRBJ2-1
CASSEALANGEQFF
TGTGCCAGCAGTGAAGCGCTAGCAAATGGTGAGCAGTTCTTC
>once|TRBV7-2|NA|TRBJ2-3
CASSLGRRGRTDTQYF
TGTGCCAGCAGCTTAGGGCGGCGGGGACGCACAGATACGCAGTATTTT
>NA|TRBV7-8|TRBD1|TRBJ2-7
CASSLDRGYEQYF
TGTGCCAGCAGCTTAGACAGGGGGTACGAGCAGTACTTC
>NA|TRBV10-3|NA|TRBJ2-5
CAISAGDRLQETQYF
TGTGCCATCAGTGCGGGGGACAGACTTCAAGAGACCCAGTACTTC
>NA|TRBV19|NA|TRBJ1-2
CASSPELMNYGYTF
TGTGCCAGTAGCCCCGAGTTGATGAACTATGGCTACACCTTC
>NA|TRBV2|TRBD2|TRBJ2-7
CASSGGTSGANYEQYF
TGTGCCAGCAGTGGCGGGACTAGCGGGGCAAACTACGAGCAGTACTTC
>few|TRBV7-3|TRBD1|TRBJ2-7
CASSLTVGTGAEQYF
TGTGCCAGCAGCTTAACGGTTGGGACAGGGGCCGAGCAGTACTTC
>NA|TRBV29-1|TRBD1|TRBJ1-2
CSITWGQGSIPSYGYTF
TGCAGCATCACATGGGGACAGGGTTCAATCCCAAGCTATGGCTACACCTTC
>NA|TRBV27|NA|TRBJ2-3
CASSPKRVFRTDTQYF
TGTGCCAGCAGTCCCAAGAGGGTTTTTCGAACAGATACGCAGTATTTT
>NA|TRBV2|TRBD1|TRBJ1-2
CASSDGQDYGYTF
TGTGCCAGCAGTGACGGACAGGATTATGGCTACACCTTC
>NA|TRBV21-1|NA|TRBJ2-3
CASRDPDREGTDTQYF
TGTGCCAGCAGGGACCCGGACAGGGAGGGCACAGATACGCAGTATTTT
>NA|TRBV9|NA|TRBJ1-6
CASRPGTRHSPLHF
TGTGCCAGCAGACCCGGGACTCGGCATTCACCCCTCCACTTT
>NA|TRBV20-1|NA|TRBJ1-1
CSASAQTGTEAFF
TGCAGTGCTAGTGCCCAAACAGGGACTGAAGCTTTCTTT
>NA|TRBV5-8|TRBD1|TRBJ1-1
CASSLVVTGPTEAFF
TGTGCCAGCAGCTTAGTGGTGACAGGGCCCACTGAAGCTTTCTTT
>NA|TRBV10-3|NA|TRBJ1-4
CAISGGYAGEEKLFF
TGTGCCATCAGTGGGGGATACGCGGGGGAAGAAAAACTGTTTTTT
>NA|TRBV5-6|TRBD1|TRBJ1-4
CASSLGDSYRAANEKLFF
TGTGCCAGCAGCTTGGGGGACAGTTACCGGGCCGCTAATGAAAAACTGTTTTTT
>NA|TRBV19|TRBD2|TRBJ2-1
CASRFGGEDNEQFF
TGTGCCAGCCGCTTTGGGGGGGAGGACAATGAGCAGTTCTTC
>NA|TRBV12-3/TRBV12-4|NA|TRBJ2-1
CASSGPYNEQFF
TGTGCCAGCTCTGGGCCTTACAATGAGCAGTTCTTC
>NA|TRBV10-2|TRBD1|TRBJ1-4
CASSDPIRGEKLFF
TGCGCCAGCAGTGACCCAATCAGGGGGGAAAAACTGTTTTTT
>once|TRBV4-1|NA|TRBJ2-7
CASSQNLSPARYEQYF
TGCGCCAGCAGCCAAAACCTTTCCCCGGCTAGGTACGAGCAGTACTTC
>NA|TRBV9|TRBD2|TRBJ2-3
CASSLHSGGPDTQYF
TGTGCCAGCAGCCTACATAGCGGGGGGCCGGATACGCAGTATTTT
>NA|TRBV10-2|NA|TRBJ2-1
CASSEQQGRSGNEQFF
TGCGCCAGCAGTGAGCAGCAAGGGAGGTCGGGCAATGAGCAGTTCTTC
>NA|TRBV11-2|TRBD1|TRBJ1-2
CASSPGQNYGYTF
TGTGCCAGCAGCCCGGGACAGAACTATGGCTACACCTTC
>NA|TRBV2|TRBD1|TRBJ1-5
CASRVDRVGPNQPQHF
TGTGCCAGCAGGGTGGACAGGGTGGGACCTAATCAGCCCCAGCATTTT
>few|TRBV7-9|TRBD1|TRBJ2-3
CASSRGQGRDTQYF
TGTGCCAGCAGCCGTGGACAGGGAAGAGATACGCAGTATTTT
>NA|TRBV4-2|NA|TRBJ1-1
CASSPGLSMNTEAFF
TGTGCCAGCAGCCCTGGCCTTTCCATGAACACTGAAGCTTTCTTT
>NA|TRBV28|NA|TRBJ2-3
CASSLFQAGTDTQYF
TGTGCCAGCAGTCTCTTCCAGGCTGGGACAGATACGCAGTATTTT
>NA|TRBV28|TRBD1|TRBJ2-3
CASSDSGGKTDTQYF
TGTGCCAGCAGTGACTCAGGGGGTAAGACAGATACGCAGTATTTT
>NA|TRBV7-2|NA|TRBJ1-2
CASSQVNYGYTF
TGTGCCAGCAGCCAGGTTAACTATGGCTACACCTTC
>NA|TRBV2|NA|TRBJ2-7
CASTGGARSYEQYF
TGTGCCAGCACTGGCGGGGCGCGCTCCTACGAGCAGTACTTC
>few|TRBV4-1|NA|TRBJ1-5
CASSQDPPTQKPQHF
TGCGCCAGCAGCCAAGATCCCCCCACCCAGAAGCCCCAGCATTTT
>once|TRBV5-1|NA|TRBJ2-7
CASSFDSSYEQYF
TGCGCCAGCAGCTTCGACAGTTCATACGAGCAGTACTTC
>NA|TRBV7-3|TRBD2|TRBJ2-2
CASSGLVGTGELFF
TGTGCCAGCTCGGGACTAGTCGGCACCGGGGAGCTGTTTTTT
>NA|TRBV5-4|TRBD2|TRBJ2-3
CASSSKERGGGADTQYF
TGTGCCAGCAGTTCCAAGGAGCGGGGGGGCGGCGCAGATACGCAGTATTTT
>NA|TRBV30|TRBD1|TRBJ1-2
CARQGQVDHGYTF
TGTGCCCGGCAAGGACAGGTTGACCATGGCTACACCTTC
>NA|TRBV4-3|TRBD2|TRBJ2-2
CASSQTPIGGANTGELFF
TGCGCCAGCAGCCAAACTCCGATCGGGGGGGCTAACACCGGGGAGCTGTTTTTT
>NA|TRBV27|TRBD1|TRBJ1-5
CASSLHRGDIYSNQPQHF
TGTGCCAGCAGTTTACACAGGGGCGACATCTATAGCAATCAGCCCCAGCATTTT